Listed below are T cell receptor beta chains from one sample, sequenced in a study of blood T cell repertoires in COVID-19. Method: immunoSEQ multiplex PCR; TCRdb's copy keeps in-frame clones and lacks some. Of 200,000 to 250,000 clones in the sample, about 85% are singletons; the top ten hold roughly 20%. Source material: peripheral blood. These receptors all stem from a woman over 75 with active or convalescent COVID-19. CDR3s include the opening cysteine and the closing phenylalanine or tryptophan. Fields, in order: clone size, V gene, J gene, CDR3 protein. Clone size appears in some rows only: once, few, many, or a class for an expanded clone.

clone_size: once
v_call: TRBV5-4
j_call: TRBJ1-6
cdr3_aa: CASSGAAVNSPLHF

clone_size: -
v_call: TRBV5-4
j_call: TRBJ1-6
cdr3_aa: CASSLGGRGSPLHF

clone_size: -
v_call: TRBV2
j_call: TRBJ2-3
cdr3_aa: CASSEAASGVAQYF

clone_size: -
v_call: TRBV6-5
j_call: TRBJ1-5
cdr3_aa: CASSQNSNQPQHF

clone_size: -
v_call: TRBV30
j_call: TRBJ1-3
cdr3_aa: CAWARENTIYF

clone_size: -
v_call: TRBV5-1
j_call: TRBJ2-1
cdr3_aa: CASSLGGTSAYNEQFF

clone_size: once
v_call: TRBV4-1
j_call: TRBJ1-5
cdr3_aa: CASSQETGDLNQPQHF

clone_size: -
v_call: TRBV9
j_call: TRBJ1-6
cdr3_aa: CASSPRAENSPLHF

clone_size: -
v_call: TRBV2
j_call: TRBJ2-5
cdr3_aa: CASSEGLRETQYF

clone_size: -
v_call: TRBV24-1
j_call: TRBJ1-4
cdr3_aa: CATSDWGGQGESEKLFF

clone_size: -
v_call: TRBV28
j_call: TRBJ1-1
cdr3_aa: CATCDRANSFAFF

clone_size: few
v_call: TRBV6-2/TRBV6-3
j_call: TRBJ1-2
cdr3_aa: CASSYSGGQTPRGYTF

clone_size: -
v_call: TRBV11-1
j_call: TRBJ2-3
cdr3_aa: CASSSQMRTDTQYF

clone_size: -
v_call: TRBV5-1
j_call: TRBJ2-1
cdr3_aa: CASSLVAGGNEQFF

clone_size: -
v_call: TRBV18
j_call: TRBJ1-1
cdr3_aa: CASSPQAGGAVTEAFF

clone_size: -
v_call: TRBV29-1
j_call: TRBJ1-2
cdr3_aa: CAGTGSNYGYTF

clone_size: few
v_call: TRBV19
j_call: TRBJ2-7
cdr3_aa: CASRAEGQGRYEQYF

clone_size: -
v_call: TRBV28
j_call: TRBJ1-5
cdr3_aa: CASSFSGRSNQPQHF

clone_size: -
v_call: TRBV5-8
j_call: TRBJ2-1
cdr3_aa: CASSHGTSGYNEQFF

clone_size: -
v_call: TRBV7-9
j_call: TRBJ2-5
cdr3_aa: CASSFTGDGETQYF

clone_size: -
v_call: TRBV9
j_call: TRBJ2-5
cdr3_aa: CASSVVSSGETQYF

clone_size: -
v_call: TRBV2
j_call: TRBJ2-3
cdr3_aa: CASSEAVLAPDTQYF

clone_size: many
v_call: TRBV4-1
j_call: TRBJ1-2
cdr3_aa: CASSQRDRGLGYTF